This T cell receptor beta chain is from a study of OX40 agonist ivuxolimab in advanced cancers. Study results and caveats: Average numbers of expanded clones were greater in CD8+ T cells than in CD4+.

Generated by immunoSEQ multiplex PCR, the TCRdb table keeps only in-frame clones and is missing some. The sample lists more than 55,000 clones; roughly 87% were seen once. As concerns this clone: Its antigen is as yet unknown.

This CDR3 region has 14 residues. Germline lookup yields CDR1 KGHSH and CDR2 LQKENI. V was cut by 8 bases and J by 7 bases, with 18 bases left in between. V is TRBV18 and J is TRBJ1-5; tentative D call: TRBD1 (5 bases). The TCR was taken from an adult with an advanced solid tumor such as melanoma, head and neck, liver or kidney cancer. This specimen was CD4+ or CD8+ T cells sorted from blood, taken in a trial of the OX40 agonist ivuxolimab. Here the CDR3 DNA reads TGTGCCAGCACTCACATTAGGGGTAGACAGCCCCAGCATTTT. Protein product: CASTHIRGRQPQHF.